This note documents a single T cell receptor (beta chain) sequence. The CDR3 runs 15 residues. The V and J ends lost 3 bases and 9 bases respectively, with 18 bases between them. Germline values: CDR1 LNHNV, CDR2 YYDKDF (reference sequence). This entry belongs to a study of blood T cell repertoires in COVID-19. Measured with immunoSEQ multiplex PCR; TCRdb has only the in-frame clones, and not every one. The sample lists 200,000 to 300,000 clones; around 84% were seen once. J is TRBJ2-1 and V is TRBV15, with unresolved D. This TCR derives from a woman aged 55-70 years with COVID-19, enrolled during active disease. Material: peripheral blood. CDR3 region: CATSRARMGYGEQFF. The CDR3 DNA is TGTGCCACCAGCAGGGCCAGGATGGGTTACGGTGAGCAGTTCTTC. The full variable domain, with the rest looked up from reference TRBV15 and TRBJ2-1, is DAMVIQNPRYQVTQFGKPVTLSCSQTLNHNVMYWYQQKSSQAPKLLFHYYDKDFNNEADTPDNFQSRRPNTSFCFLDIRSPGLGDTAMYLCATSRARMGYGEQFFGPGTRLTVL.